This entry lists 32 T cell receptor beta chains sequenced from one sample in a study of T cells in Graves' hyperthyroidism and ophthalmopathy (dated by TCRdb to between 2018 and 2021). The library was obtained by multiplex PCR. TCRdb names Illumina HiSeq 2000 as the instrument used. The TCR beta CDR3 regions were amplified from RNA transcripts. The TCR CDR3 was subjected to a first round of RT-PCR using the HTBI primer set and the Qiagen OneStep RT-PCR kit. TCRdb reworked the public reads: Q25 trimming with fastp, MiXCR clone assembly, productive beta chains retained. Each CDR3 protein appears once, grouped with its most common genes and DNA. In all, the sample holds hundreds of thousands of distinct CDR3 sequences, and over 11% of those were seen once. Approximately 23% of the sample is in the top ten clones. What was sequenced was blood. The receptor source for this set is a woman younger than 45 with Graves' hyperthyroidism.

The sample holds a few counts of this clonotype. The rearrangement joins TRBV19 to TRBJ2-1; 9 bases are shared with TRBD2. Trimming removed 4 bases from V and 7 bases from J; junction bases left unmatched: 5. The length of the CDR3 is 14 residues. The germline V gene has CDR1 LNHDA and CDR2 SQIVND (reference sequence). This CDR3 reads CASSTSGILNEQFF. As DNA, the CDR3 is TGTGCCAGTAGTACTAGCGGGATATTAAATGAGCAGTTCTTC.

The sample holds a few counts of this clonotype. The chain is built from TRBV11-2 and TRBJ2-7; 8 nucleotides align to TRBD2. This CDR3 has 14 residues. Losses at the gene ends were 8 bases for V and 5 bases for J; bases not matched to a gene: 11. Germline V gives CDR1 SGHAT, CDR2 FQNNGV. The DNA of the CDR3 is TGTGCCAGCCGACCGGGGGGGGGGAATCACGAGCAGTACTTC. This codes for CASRPGGGNHEQYF.

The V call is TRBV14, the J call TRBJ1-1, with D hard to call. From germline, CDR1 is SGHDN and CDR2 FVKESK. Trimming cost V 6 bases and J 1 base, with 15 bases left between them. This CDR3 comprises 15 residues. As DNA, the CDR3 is TGTGCCAGCAGGGCAACCCCCCCTAAGAACACTGAAGCTTTCTTT. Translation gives CASRATPPKNTEAFF.

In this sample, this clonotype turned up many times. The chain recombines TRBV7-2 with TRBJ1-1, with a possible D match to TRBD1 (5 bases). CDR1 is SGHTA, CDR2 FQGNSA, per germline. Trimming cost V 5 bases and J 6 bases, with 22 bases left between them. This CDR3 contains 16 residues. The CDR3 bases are TGTGCCAGCAGCCCCCGGGACTTACTGAGGGCGTCTGAAGCTTTCTTT. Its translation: CASSPRDLLRASEAFF.

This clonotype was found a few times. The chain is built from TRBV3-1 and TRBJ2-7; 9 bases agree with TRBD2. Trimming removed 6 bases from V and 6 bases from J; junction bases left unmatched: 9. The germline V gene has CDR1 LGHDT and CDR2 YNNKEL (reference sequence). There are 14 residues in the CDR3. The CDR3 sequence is CASRQREAGGEQYF. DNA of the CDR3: TGTGCCAGCAGACAGCGGGAGGCGGGAGGCGAGCAGTACTTC.

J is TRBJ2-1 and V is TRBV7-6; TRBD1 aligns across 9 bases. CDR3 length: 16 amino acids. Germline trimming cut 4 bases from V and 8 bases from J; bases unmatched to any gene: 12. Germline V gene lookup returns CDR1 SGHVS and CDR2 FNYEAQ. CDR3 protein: CASSSRTTGGWDEQFF. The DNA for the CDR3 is TGTGCCAGCAGCTCCAGAACGACAGGGGGGTGGGATGAGCAGTTCTTC.

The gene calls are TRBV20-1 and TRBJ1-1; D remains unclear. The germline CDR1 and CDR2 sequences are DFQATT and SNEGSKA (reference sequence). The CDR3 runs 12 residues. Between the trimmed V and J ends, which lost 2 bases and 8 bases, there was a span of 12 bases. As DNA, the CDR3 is TGCAGTGCTAGACTGCGGGCGAGGGAAGCTTTCTTT. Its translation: CSARLRAREAFF.

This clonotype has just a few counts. The CDR3, as DNA: TGCAGTGCTAGGGGAGCGGGAGACCCTTTGGATGAGCAGTTCTTC. Translated: CSARGAGDPLDEQFF. The genes are TRBV20-1 and TRBJ2-1, with 8 bases matching TRBD2. CDR1 and CDR2 from the germline V gene are DFQATT and SNEGSKA (reference sequence). V shed 3 bases and J 8 bases; nucleotides not matched to a gene: 12. The CDR3 totals 15 residues.

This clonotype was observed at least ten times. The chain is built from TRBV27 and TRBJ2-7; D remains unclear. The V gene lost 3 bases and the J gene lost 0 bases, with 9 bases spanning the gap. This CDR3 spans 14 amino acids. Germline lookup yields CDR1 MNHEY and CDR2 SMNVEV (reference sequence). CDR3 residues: CASSFSQSSYEQYF. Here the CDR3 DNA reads TGTGCCAGCAGTTTCAGTCAGAGCTCCTACGAGCAGTACTTC.

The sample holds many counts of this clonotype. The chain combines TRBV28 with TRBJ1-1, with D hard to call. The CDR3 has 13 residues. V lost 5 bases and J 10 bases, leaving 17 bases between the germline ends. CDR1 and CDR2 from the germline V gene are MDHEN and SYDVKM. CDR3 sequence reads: CASSPSLTVAAFF. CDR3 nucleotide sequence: TGTGCCAGCAGTCCCTCACTCACAGTAGCAGCTTTCTTT.

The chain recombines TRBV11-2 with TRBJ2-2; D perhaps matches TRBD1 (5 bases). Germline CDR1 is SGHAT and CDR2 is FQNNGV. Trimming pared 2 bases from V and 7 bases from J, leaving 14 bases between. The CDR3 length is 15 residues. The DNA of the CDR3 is TGTGCCAGCAGCTTACGTTCTCAGGGTATCGGGGAGCTGTTTTTT. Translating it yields CASSLRSQGIGELFF. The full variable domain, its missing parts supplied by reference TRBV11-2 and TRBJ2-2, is EAGVAQSPRYKIIEKRQSVAFWCNPISGHATLYWYQQILGQGPKLLIQFQNNGVVDDSQLPKDRFSAERLKGVDSTLKIQPAKLEDSAVYLCASSLRSQGIGELFFGEGSRLTVL.

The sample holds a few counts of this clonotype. CDR3 DNA: TGTGCCAGCAGAAACACAGGACGGAGCAATCAGCCCCAGCATTTT. Protein product: CASRNTGRSNQPQHF. The gene calls are TRBV6-1 and TRBJ1-5, with D possibly being TRBD1 (5 bases). The CDR3 covers 15 residues. CDR1 and CDR2 (germline): MNHNS, SASEGT. V was pared by 6 bases and J by 1 base, with 13 bases between.

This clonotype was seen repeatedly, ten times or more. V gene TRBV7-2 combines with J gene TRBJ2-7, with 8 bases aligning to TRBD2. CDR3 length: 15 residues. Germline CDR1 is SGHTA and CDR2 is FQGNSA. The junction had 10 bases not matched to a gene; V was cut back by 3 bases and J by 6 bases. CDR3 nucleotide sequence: TGTGCCAGCAGCTTGGGAGCGGGAGCTTCTAGCGAGCAGTACTTC. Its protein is CASSLGAGASSEQYF.

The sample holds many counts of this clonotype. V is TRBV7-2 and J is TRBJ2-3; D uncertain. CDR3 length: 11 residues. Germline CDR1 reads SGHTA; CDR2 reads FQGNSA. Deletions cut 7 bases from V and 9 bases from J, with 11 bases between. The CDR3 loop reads CASTQGITQYF. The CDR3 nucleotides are TGTGCCAGCACCCAAGGTATCACGCAGTATTTT.

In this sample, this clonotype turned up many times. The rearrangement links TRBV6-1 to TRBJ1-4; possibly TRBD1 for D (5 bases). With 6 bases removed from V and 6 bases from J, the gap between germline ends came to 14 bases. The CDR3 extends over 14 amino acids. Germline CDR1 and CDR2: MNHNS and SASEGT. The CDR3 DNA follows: TGTGCCAGCAGGAAGGGGACCCTGCATGAAAAACTGTTTTTT. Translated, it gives CASRKGTLHEKLFF.

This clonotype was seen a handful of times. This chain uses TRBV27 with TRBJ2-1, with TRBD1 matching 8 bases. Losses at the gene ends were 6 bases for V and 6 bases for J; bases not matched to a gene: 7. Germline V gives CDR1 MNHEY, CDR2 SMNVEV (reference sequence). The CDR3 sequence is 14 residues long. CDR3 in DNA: TGTGCCAGCAGCCGGACAGGGCTGGGCAATGAGCAGTTCTTC. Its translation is CASSRTGLGNEQFF.

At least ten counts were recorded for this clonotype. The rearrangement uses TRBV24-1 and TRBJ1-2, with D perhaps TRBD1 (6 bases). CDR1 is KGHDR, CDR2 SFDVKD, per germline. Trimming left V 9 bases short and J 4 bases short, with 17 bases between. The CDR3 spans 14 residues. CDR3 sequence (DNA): TGTGCCACCCCAAGAGGGGGGCGGCTCTATGGCTACACCTTC. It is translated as CATPRGGRLYGYTF.

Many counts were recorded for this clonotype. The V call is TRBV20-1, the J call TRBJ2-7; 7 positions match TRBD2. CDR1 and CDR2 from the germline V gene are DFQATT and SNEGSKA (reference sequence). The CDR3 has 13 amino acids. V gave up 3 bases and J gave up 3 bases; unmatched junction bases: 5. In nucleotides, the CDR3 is TGCAGTGCTAGGTGGCTAGCGGACTACGAGCAGTACTTC. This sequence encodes CSARWLADYEQYF.

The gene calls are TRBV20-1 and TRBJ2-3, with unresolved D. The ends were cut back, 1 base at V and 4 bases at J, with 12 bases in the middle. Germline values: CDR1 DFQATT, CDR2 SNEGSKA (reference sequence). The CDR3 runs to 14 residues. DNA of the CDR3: TGCAGTGCTAGAGCGAGTGGTCTTCCAGATACGCAGTATTTT. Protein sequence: CSARASGLPDTQYF.

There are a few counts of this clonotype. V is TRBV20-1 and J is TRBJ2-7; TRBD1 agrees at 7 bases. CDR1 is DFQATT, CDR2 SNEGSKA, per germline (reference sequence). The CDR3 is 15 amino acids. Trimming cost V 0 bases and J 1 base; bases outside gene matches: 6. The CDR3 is CSARDRTGLSYEQYF. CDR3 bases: TGCAGTGCTAGAGATCGGACAGGTCTATCCTACGAGCAGTACTTC.

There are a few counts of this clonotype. CDR3 region: CAILGGGPGEKLFF. The DNA of the CDR3 is TGTGCCATTCTAGGGGGGGGCCCCGGTGAAAAACTGTTTTTT. This chain connects TRBV28 to TRBJ1-4; tentatively, D is TRBD1 (6 bases). This CDR3 has 14 residues. CDR1 MDHEN and CDR2 SYDVKM come from the germline V gene. V shed 10 bases and J shed 7 bases, with 19 bases lying between them.

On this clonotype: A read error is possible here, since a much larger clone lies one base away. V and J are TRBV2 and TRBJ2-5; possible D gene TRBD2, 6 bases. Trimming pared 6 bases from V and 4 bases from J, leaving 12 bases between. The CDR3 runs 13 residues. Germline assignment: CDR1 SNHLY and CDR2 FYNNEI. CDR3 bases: TGTGCCAGCAGGGAGGGCTTTCGAGAGACCCAGTACTTC. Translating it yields CASREGFRETQYF.

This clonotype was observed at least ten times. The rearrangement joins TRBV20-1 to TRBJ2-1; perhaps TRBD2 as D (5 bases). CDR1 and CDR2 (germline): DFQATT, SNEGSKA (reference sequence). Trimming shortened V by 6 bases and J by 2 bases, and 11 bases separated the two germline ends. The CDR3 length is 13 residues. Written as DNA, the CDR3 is TGCAGTGCCTCGCTAGCTGCCTACAATGAGCAGTTCTTC. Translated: CSASLAAYNEQFF.

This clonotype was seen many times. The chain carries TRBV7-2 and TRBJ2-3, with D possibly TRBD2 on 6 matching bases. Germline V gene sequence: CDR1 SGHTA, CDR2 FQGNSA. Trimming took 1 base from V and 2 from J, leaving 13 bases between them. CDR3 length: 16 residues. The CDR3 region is CASSLEVGRFTDTQYF. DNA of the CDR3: TGTGCCAGCAGCTTAGAAGTAGGGAGGTTCACAGATACGCAGTATTTT.

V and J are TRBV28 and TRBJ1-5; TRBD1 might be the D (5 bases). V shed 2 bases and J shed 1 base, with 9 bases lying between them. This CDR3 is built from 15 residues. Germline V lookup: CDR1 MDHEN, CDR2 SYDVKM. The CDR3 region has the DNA TGTGCCAGCAGTTTACGAAGGGACAGCAATCAGCCCCAGCATTTT. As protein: CASSLRRDSNQPQHF.

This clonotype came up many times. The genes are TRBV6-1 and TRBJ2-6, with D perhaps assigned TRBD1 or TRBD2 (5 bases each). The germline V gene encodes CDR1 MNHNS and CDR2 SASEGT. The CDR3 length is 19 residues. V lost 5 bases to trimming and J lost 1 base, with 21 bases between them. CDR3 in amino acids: CASSSQTGPRRSGANVLTF. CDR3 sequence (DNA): TGTGCCAGCAGTTCCCAAACGGGACCCCGGCGGTCTGGGGCCAACGTCCTGACTTTC.

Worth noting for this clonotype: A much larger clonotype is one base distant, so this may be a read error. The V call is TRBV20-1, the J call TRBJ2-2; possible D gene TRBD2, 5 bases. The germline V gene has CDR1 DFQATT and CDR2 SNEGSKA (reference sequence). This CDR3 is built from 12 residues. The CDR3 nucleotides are TGCAGTGCTAGACGTCTTACCGGGGAGCCGTTTTTT. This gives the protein CSARRLTGEPFF.

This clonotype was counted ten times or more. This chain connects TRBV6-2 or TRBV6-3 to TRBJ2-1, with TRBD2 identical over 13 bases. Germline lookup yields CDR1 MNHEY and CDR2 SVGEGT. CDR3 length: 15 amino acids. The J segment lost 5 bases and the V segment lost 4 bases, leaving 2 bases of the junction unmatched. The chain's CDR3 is CASSLGTSGNNEQFF. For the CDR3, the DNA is TGTGCCAGCAGTTTGGGGACTAGCGGGAACAATGAGCAGTTCTTC.

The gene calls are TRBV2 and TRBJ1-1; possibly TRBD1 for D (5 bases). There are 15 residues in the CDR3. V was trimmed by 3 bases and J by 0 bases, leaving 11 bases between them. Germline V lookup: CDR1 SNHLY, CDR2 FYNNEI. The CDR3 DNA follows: TGTGCCAGCAGTGATAGGGGAGGAATGAACACTGAAGCTTTCTTT. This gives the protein CASSDRGGMNTEAFF. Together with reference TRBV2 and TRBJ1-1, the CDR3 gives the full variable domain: EPEVTQTPSHQVTQMGQEVILRCVPISNHLYFYWYRQILGQKVEFLVSFYNNEISEKSEIFDDQFSVERPDGSNFTLKIRSTKLEDSAMYFCASSDRGGMNTEAFFGQGTRLTVV.

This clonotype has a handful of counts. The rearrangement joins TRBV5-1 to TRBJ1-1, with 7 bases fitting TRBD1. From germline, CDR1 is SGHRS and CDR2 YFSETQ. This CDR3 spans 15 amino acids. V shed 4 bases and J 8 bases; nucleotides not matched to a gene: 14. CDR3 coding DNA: TGCGCCAGCAGCCAGTCGGGACAGCCCATCGACGAAGCTTTCTTT. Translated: CASSQSGQPIDEAFF.

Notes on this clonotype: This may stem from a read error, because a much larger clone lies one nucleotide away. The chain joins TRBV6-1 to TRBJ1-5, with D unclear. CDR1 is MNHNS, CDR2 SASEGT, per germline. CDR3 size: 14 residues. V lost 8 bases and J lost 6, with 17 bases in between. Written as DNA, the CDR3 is TGTGCCAGCGGCGCTTCACACGAGGGTCAGCCCCAGCATTTT. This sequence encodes CASGASHEGQPQHF.

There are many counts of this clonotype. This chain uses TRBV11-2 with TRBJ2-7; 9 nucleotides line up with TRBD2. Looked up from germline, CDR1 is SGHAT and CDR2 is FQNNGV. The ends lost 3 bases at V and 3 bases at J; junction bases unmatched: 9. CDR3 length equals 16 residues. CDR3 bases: TGTGCCAGCAGCTTGGGGGTAGCGGGAGTAGGCTACGAGCAGTACTTC. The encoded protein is CASSLGVAGVGYEQYF.